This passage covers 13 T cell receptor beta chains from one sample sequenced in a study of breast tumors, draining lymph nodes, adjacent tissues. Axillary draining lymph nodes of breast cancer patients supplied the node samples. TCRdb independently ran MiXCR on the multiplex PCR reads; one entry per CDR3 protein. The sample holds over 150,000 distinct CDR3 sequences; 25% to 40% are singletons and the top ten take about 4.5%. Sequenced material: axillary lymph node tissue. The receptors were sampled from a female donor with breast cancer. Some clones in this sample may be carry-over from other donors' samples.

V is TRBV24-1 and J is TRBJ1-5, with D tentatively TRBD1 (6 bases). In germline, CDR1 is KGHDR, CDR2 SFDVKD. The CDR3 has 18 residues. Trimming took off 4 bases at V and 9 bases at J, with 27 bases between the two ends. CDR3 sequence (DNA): TGTGCCACCAGTGAGGTTCGGGGGGCAACAATGAATAGGCTGCCCCAGCATTTT. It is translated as CATSEVRGATMNRLPQHF.

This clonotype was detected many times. Written as DNA, the CDR3 is TGCAGTGCTAGATATACAGGGGGTTTCAATCAGCCCCAGCATTTT. This sequence encodes CSARYTGGFNQPQHF. V gene TRBV20-1 combines with J gene TRBJ1-5; TRBD1 aligns across 8 bases. Germline CDR1 is DFQATT and CDR2 is SNEGSKA (reference sequence). The CDR3 loop spans 15 amino acids. V lost 2 bases to trimming and J lost 3 bases; unmatched junction nucleotides: 6.

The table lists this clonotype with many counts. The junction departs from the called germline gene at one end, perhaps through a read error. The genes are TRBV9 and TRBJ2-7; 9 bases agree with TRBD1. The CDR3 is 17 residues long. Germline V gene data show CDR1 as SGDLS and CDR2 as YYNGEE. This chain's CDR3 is CASSPRTGEGLSCEQYF. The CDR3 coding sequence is TGTGCCAGCAGCCCGAGGACAGGGGAGGGTTTGTCCTGCGAGCAGTACTTC.

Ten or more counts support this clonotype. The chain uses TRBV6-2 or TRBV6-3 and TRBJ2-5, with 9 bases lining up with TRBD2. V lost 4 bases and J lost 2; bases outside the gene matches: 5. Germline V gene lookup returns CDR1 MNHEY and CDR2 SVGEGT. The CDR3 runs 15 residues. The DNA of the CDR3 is TGTGCCAGCAGTTGGCGGGAGGGCTCTCAAGAGACCCAGTACTTC. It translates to CASSWREGSQETQYF.

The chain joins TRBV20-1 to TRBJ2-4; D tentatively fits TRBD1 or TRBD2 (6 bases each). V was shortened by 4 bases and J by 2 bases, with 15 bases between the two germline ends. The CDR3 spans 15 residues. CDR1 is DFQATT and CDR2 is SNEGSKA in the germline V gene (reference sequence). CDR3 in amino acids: CSAIKKGGTKNIQYF. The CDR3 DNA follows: TGCAGTGCTATTAAGAAGGGGGGTACCAAAAACATTCAGTACTTC.

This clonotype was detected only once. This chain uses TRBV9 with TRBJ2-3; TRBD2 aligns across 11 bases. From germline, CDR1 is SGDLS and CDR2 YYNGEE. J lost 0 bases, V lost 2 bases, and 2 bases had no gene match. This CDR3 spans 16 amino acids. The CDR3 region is CASSVTSGMSTDTQYF. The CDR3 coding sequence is TGTGCCAGCAGCGTGACTAGCGGGATGAGCACAGATACGCAGTATTTT.

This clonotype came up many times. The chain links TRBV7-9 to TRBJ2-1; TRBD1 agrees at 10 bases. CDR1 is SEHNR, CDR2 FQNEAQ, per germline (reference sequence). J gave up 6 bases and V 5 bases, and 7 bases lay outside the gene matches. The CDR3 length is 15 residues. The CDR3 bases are TGTGCCAGCAGCGACCGGGACAGGGGATTCAATGAGCAGTTCTTC. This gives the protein CASSDRDRGFNEQFF.

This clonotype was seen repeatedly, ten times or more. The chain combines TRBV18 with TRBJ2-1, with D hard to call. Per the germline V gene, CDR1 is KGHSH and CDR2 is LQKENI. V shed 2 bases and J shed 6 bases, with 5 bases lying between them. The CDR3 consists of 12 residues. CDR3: CASSPFTNEQFF. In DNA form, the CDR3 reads TGTGCCAGCTCACCATTTACCAATGAGCAGTTCTTC.

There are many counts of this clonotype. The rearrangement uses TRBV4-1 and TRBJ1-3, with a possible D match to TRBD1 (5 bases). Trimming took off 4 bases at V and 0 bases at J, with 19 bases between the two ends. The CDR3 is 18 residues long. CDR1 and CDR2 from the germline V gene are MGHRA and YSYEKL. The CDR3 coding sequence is TGCGCCAGCAGCCCAAACGGTCAGGGAAGGATCTCTGGAAACACCATATATTTT. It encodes CASSPNGQGRISGNTIYF.

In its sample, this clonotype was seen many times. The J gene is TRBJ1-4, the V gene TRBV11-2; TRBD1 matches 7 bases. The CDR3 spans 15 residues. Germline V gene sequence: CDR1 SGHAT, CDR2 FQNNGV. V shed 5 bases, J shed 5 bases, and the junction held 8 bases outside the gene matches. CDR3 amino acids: CASSPDRVRNEKLFF. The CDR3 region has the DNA TGTGCCAGCAGCCCAGACAGGGTCCGGAATGAAAAACTGTTTTTT. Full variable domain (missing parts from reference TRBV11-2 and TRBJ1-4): EAGVAQSPRYKIIEKRQSVAFWCNPISGHATLYWYQQILGQGPKLLIQFQNNGVVDDSQLPKDRFSAERLKGVDSTLKIQPAKLEDSAVYLCASSPDRVRNEKLFFGSGTQLSVL.

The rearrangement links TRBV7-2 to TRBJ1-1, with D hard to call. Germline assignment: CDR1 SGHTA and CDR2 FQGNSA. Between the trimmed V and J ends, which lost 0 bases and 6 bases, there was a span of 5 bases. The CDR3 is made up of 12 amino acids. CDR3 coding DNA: TGTGCCAGCAGCTTAGCAGTCGCTGAAGCTTTCTTT. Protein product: CASSLAVAEAFF.

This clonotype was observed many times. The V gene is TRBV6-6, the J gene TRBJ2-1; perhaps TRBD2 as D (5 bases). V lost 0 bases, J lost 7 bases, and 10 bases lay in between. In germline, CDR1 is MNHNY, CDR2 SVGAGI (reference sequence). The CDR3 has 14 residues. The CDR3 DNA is TGTGCCAGCAGTTACTCCGGCTCGGGGAATGAGCAGTTCTTC. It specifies CASSYSGSGNEQFF.

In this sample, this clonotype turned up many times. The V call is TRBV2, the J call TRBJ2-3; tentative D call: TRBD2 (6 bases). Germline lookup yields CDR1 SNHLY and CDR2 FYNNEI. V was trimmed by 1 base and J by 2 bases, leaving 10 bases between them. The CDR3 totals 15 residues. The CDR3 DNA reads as TGTGCCAGCAGTGAAGGGAGGGTTGTCACAGATACGCAGTATTTT. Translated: CASSEGRVVTDTQYF.